A selection of T cell receptor beta chains follows, all from one sample in a study of beta chain features in type 1 diabetes. The assay was immunoSEQ multiplex PCR, and TCRdb's table has in-frame clones only and misses some. The sample has a few hundred thousand clones; approximately 12% are singletons. Material for sequencing was naive CD4+ T cells from blood. The source of these receptors is a man younger than 35 in good health. The CDR3 runs from the conserved cysteine through the conserved F or W. Fields, in order: V gene, J gene, clone size, D gene, CDR3 DNA, CDR3 protein. D genes are given only for firm matches. Not all rows give a size; the values are once, few, many and, for expanded clones, a class.

TRBV30,TRBJ2-7,NA,NA,TGTGCCTGGAGCAGGGAAAACGAGCAGTACTTC,CAWSRENEQYF
TRBV28,TRBJ2-1,NA,TRBD2,TGTGCCAGCACCCAACCGACTAGCCAGCAGTTCTTC,CASTQPTSQQFF
TRBV14,TRBJ2-7,few,TRBD2,TGTGCCAGCAGCCAAGATAGCGGAGCGGGGTACGAGCAGTACTTC,CASSQDSGAGYEQYF
TRBV28,TRBJ2-7,few,TRBD1,TGTGCCAGCAGCCCTGGACAGGGCTACGAGCAGTACTTC,CASSPGQGYEQYF
TRBV7-9,TRBJ1-2,few,NA,TGTGCCAGCAGCTTAGGGGCGGGGGATGGCTACACCTTC,CASSLGAGDGYTF
TRBV18,TRBJ1-1,few,NA,TGTGCCAGCTCACCAACGGGGAACACTGAAGCTTTCTTT,CASSPTGNTEAFF
TRBV7-2,TRBJ2-1,NA,TRBD1,TGTGCCAGCAGCCCAGAGACAGGGTGGGCCTACAATGAGCAGTTCTTC,CASSPETGWAYNEQFF
TRBV30,TRBJ1-1,few,NA,TGTGCCTGGAGGGGGACGCGGGGCACTGAAGCTTTCTTT,CAWRGTRGTEAFF
TRBV7-2,TRBJ2-3,NA,TRBD1,TGTGCCAGCAGCTTCGGGACAGGCTATACAGATACGCAGTATTTT,CASSFGTGYTDTQYF
TRBV28,TRBJ1-2,NA,TRBD1,TGTGCCAGCAGCGTACAGGGGGCCGACTATGGCTACACCTTC,CASSVQGADYGYTF
TRBV9,TRBJ2-5,NA,NA,TGTGCCAGCAGCGCAGCGGGACAACTCTTGGAGACCCAGTACTTC,CASSAAGQLLETQYF
TRBV5-4,TRBJ2-1,NA,TRBD1,TGTGCCAGCAGCTTAGACAGGGGCTACAATGAGCAGTTCTTC,CASSLDRGYNEQFF
TRBV30,TRBJ2-2,few,NA,TGTGCCTGGAGTGTATTCTCCGGTTCGAACACCGGGGAGCTGTTTTTT,CAWSVFSGSNTGELFF
TRBV7-2,TRBJ2-7,NA,NA,TGTGCCAGCAGCTTGACTTCCCCCTACGAGCAGTACTTC,CASSLTSPYEQYF
TRBV23-1,TRBJ2-5,NA,TRBD2,TGCGCCAGCAGTCGCCCTCCCGAGGCGGGGGATCCTACGATTGAGCAGTACTTC,CASSRPPEAGDPTIEQYF
TRBV29-1,TRBJ1-4,few,NA,TGCAGCGGAAAGGGGTATGAAAAACTGTTTTTT,CSGKGYEKLFF
TRBV30,TRBJ1-2,NA,NA,TGTGCCTGGGATGGAGGACCCAACTATGGCTACACCTTC,CAWDGGPNYGYTF
TRBV7-2,TRBJ2-5,NA,TRBD2,TGTGCCAGCAGTTTGACTAGCGGGTTAGAGACCCAGTACTTC,CASSLTSGLETQYF
TRBV7-2,TRBJ2-7,NA,TRBD1,TGTGCCAGCAGCTCACAACTGGGACAGACCTACGAGCAGTACTTC,CASSSQLGQTYEQYF
TRBV7-2,TRBJ2-1,few,TRBD2,TGTGCCCAGAGCGGGAGGGAATACTACAATGAGCAGTTCTTC,CAQSGREYYNEQFF
TRBV14,TRBJ2-7,NA,NA,TGTGCCAGCAGCCAACTCTCACGGAGCTACGAGCAGTACTTC,CASSQLSRSYEQYF
TRBV2,TRBJ1-1,few,NA,TGTGCCAGCCCATTAATACAGGGCACGAACACTGAAGCTTTCTTT,CASPLIQGTNTEAFF